The 29 T cell receptor beta chains in this list originate from one sample, sequenced in a study of response to subunit inactivated influenza vaccine. TCRdb re-called the RT-PCR reads through MiXCR, storing one row per CDR3 protein. The sample contains 400,000 to 550,000 distinct CDR3 sequences, around 25% of which appear only once. Sequenced material: CD4+ T cells sorted from PBMCs, taken more than 4 days after vaccination. All receptors come from a man aged 45-65 years who received an inactivated influenza vaccine.

In this sample, this clonotype turned up a few times. The J gene is TRBJ2-1, the V gene TRBV7-9, with 8 bases aligning to TRBD2. The germline CDR1 and CDR2 sequences are SEHNR and FQNEAQ (reference sequence). J was trimmed by 15 bases and V by 1 base; bases with no gene match: 8. The CDR3 consists of 13 residues. CDR3 protein: CASSLGERELVFF. In nucleotides, the CDR3 is TGTGCCAGCAGCTTAGGTGAGCGGGAGTTGGTGTTCTTC.

This chain connects TRBV12-3 or TRBV12-4 to TRBJ2-2; weak D call: TRBD2 (6 bases). V shed 0 bases and J shed 5 bases, with 10 bases lying between them. This CDR3 comprises 15 residues. CDR3 sequence reads: CASSLAGGPTGELFF. The DNA for the CDR3 is TGTGCCAGCAGTTTAGCGGGAGGACCAACCGGGGAGCTGTTTTTT.

The sample holds a few counts of this clonotype. The V and J genes are TRBV5-1 and TRBJ2-1; perhaps TRBD1 as D (6 bases). In germline, CDR1 is SGHRS, CDR2 YFSETQ. Between the trimmed V and J ends, which lost 4 bases and 8 bases, there was a span of 13 bases. The CDR3 runs 13 residues. DNA of the CDR3: TGCGCCAGCAGCAAAACAGGGTTCGATGAGCAGTTCTTC. The encoded protein is CASSKTGFDEQFF.

In this sample, this clonotype turned up a few times. This chain links TRBV4-2 with TRBJ2-3; D not certain. Germline V gives CDR1 LGHNA, CDR2 YNFKEQ. V shed 9 bases and J shed 8 bases, with 18 bases lying between them. The CDR3 totals 13 residues. The DNA for the CDR3 is TGTGCCAGTACTGCCACCCTGTACGGTACGCAGTATTTT. Its protein is CASTATLYGTQYF.

The chain uses TRBV6-2 or TRBV6-3 and TRBJ2-1; a possible D gene is TRBD2 (6 bases). The CDR3 is 17 residues long. CDR1 is MNHEY and CDR2 is SVGEGT in the germline V gene. Trimming left V 0 bases short and J 0 bases short, with 12 bases between. CDR3 in amino acids: CASSYSFLATSYNEQFF. The CDR3 DNA follows: TGTGCCAGCAGTTACTCGTTCCTAGCGACCTCCTACAATGAGCAGTTCTTC.

This sequence joins TRBV9 and TRBJ1-2; TRBD1 aligns across 7 bases. J lost 4 bases, V lost 5 bases, and 8 bases had no gene match. Germline loops: CDR1 SGDLS, CDR2 YYNGEE. CDR3 length: 14 residues. CDR3 amino acids: CASSRGEGAYGYTF. The CDR3 DNA is TGTGCCAGCAGTAGGGGGGAGGGGGCCTATGGCTACACCTTC.

The sample holds a few counts of this clonotype. This rearrangement joins TRBV20-1 to TRBJ2-5; no definite D call. Trimming removed 4 bases from V and 2 bases from J, with 20 bases in between. Per the germline V gene, CDR1 is DFQATT and CDR2 is SNEGSKA (reference sequence). The CDR3 has 16 amino acids. Here the CDR3 reads CSAKNRRIDIQETQYF. For the CDR3, the DNA is TGCAGTGCTAAAAACCGTCGTATAGATATACAAGAGACCCAGTACTTC.

J is TRBJ1-2 and V is TRBV5-1, with 7 positions matching TRBD1. The CDR3 covers 14 residues. V lost 0 bases and J lost 8; bases outside the gene matches: 7. Germline V lookup: CDR1 SGHRS, CDR2 YFSETQ. This chain's CDR3 is CASSLALQGSGYTF. In DNA, the CDR3 is TGCGCCAGCAGCTTGGCACTACAGGGGTCCGGCTACACCTTC.

This clonotype came up a few times. This chain joins TRBV12-3 or TRBV12-4 and TRBJ1-2; 10 bases are shared with TRBD1. The CDR3 has 15 amino acids. Trimming at V came to 3 bases and at J to 2 bases, leaving 3 bases not matched to a gene. The CDR3 region is CASSFWGQGNYGYTF. The CDR3, as DNA: TGTGCCAGCAGTTTTTGGGGACAGGGGAACTATGGCTACACCTTC.

This clonotype showed up just a few times. The gene calls are TRBV5-1 and TRBJ1-1; D ambiguous. The CDR3 has 15 residues. Germline loops: CDR1 SGHRS, CDR2 YFSETQ. V dropped 0 bases and J dropped 6 bases, with 15 bases sitting between them. CDR3 amino acids: CASSLDWAGRAEAFF. CDR3 sequence (DNA): TGCGCCAGCAGCTTGGACTGGGCCGGGAGGGCTGAAGCTTTCTTT.

This chain links TRBV12-3 or TRBV12-4 with TRBJ1-1, with 7 bases lining up with TRBD1. The CDR3 is 14 residues long. V shed 6 bases, J shed 5 bases, and the junction held 9 bases outside the gene matches. DNA of the CDR3: TGTGCCAGCAGGCCGACAGGGCCGAGAACTGAAGCTTTCTTT. The encoded protein is CASRPTGPRTEAFF.

The rearrangement uses TRBV7-8 and TRBJ2-1; TRBD1 matches 9 bases. Trimming took 0 bases from V and 0 from J; bases not matched to a gene: 12. This CDR3 is built from 20 residues. In germline, CDR1 is SGHVS, CDR2 FQNEAQ. The CDR3 spells CASSLAGASTGGGSYNEQFF. The CDR3 coding sequence is TGTGCCAGCAGCTTAGCCGGGGCCTCGACAGGGGGGGGCTCCTACAATGAGCAGTTCTTC. Based on the CDR3 plus reference TRBV7-8 and TRBJ2-1, the full variable domain is GAGVSQSPRYKVAKRGQDVALRCDPISGHVSLFWYQQALGQGPEFLTYFQNEAQLDKSGLPSDRFFAERPEGSVSTLKIQRTQQEDSAVYLCASSLAGASTGGGSYNEQFFGPGTRLTVL.

There are a few counts of this clonotype. V is TRBV29-1 and J is TRBJ1-2; no reliable D call. The CDR3 is 11 residues long. Per the germline V gene, CDR1 is SQVTM and CDR2 is ANQGSEA. The ends were cut back, 6 bases at V and 7 bases at J, with 12 bases in the middle. Written as DNA, the CDR3 is TGCAGCGTGTTCGGGGAGGGTGGCTACACCTTC. This codes for CSVFGEGGYTF.

The sample holds a few counts of this clonotype. The chain joins TRBV25-1 to TRBJ1-6; 9 positions match TRBD1. The junction had 16 bases not matched to a gene; V was cut back by 4 bases and J by 9 bases. There are 18 residues in the CDR3. Per germline, CDR1 MGHDK and CDR2 SYGVNS. CDR3 loop: CASSGSDRGRETGSPLHF. CDR3 nucleotide sequence: TGTGCCAGCAGTGGATCGGACAGGGGAAGGGAAACTGGTTCACCCCTCCACTTT.

The chain joins TRBV7-9 to TRBJ2-5; TRBD1 matches at 8 bases. Looked up from germline, CDR1 is SEHNR and CDR2 is FQNEAQ (reference sequence). There are 15 residues in the CDR3. V dropped 5 bases and J dropped 4; count of bases not matched to a gene: 9. CDR3 DNA: TGTGCCAGCAGCCCCCGAGGACAGGGTAGAGAGACCCAGTACTTC. Amino acid sequence: CASSPRGQGRETQYF.

This clonotype was seen a handful of times. The chain links TRBV10-3 to TRBJ2-5; D ambiguous. From germline, CDR1 is ENHRY and CDR2 SYGVKD. This CDR3 has 12 residues. V dropped 2 bases and J dropped 2 bases, with 3 bases sitting between them. The CDR3 sequence: CAISEQQETQYF. The CDR3 coding sequence is TGTGCCATCAGTGAGCAACAAGAGACCCAGTACTTC.

The chain is built from TRBV20-1 and TRBJ1-2, with D unresolved. V lost 3 bases and J lost 2, with 13 bases in between. Germline V CDR1 and CDR2: DFQATT, SNEGSKA (reference sequence). CDR3 length: 14 residues. The chain's CDR3 is CSARAEPQNYGYTF. CDR3 sequence (DNA): TGCAGTGCTAGGGCAGAACCACAAAACTATGGCTACACCTTC.

This chain connects TRBV12-3 or TRBV12-4 to TRBJ2-5; 9 bases fit TRBD2. With V trimmed by 5 bases and J by 0 bases, 7 bases remained unmatched. The CDR3 runs to 16 residues. The DNA for the CDR3 is TGTGCCAGCAGTGGCCAGACTAGCGGTAACCAAGAGACCCAGTACTTC. Translation: CASSGQTSGNQETQYF.

The chain joins TRBV27 to TRBJ2-3, with D maybe TRBD2 (6 bases). This CDR3 region has 16 residues. Germline CDR1 reads MNHEY; CDR2 reads SMNVEV (reference sequence). The V end was cut by 8 bases, the J end by 0 bases, with 18 bases between. Written as DNA, the CDR3 is TGTGCCAGCGCCACTCTTAGCGGAGGGAGCACAGATACGCAGTATTTT. Translation: CASATLSGGSTDTQYF.

This rearrangement joins TRBV6-2 or TRBV6-3 to TRBJ2-5, with 7 bases lining up with TRBD2. The germline V gene has CDR1 MNHEY and CDR2 SVGEGT. The CDR3 extends over 16 amino acids. The ends lost 2 bases at V and 5 bases at J; junction bases unmatched: 11. DNA for the CDR3: TGTGCCAGCAGTTACAGCGGGACGAGATCTTCGGAGACCCAGTACTTC. Protein sequence: CASSYSGTRSSETQYF.

This clonotype has at least ten counts. The rearrangement joins TRBV6-4 to TRBJ1-1; TRBD1 is a possible D gene (5 bases). V gave up 3 bases and J gave up 11 bases, with 16 bases separating them. This CDR3 is 13 amino acids long. Germline V gene data show CDR1 as MRHNA and CDR2 as SNTAGT. The CDR3 loop is CASSETPGLWAFF. Written as DNA, the CDR3 is TGTGCCAGCAGTGAAACTCCGGGACTCTGGGCTTTCTTT.

The chain couples TRBV7-6 to TRBJ2-3; 9 positions agree with TRBD2. This CDR3 comprises 15 residues. The V gene end was trimmed by 5 bases and the J gene end by 5 bases; junction bases not matched to a gene: 8. CDR1 is SGHVS and CDR2 is FNYEAQ in the germline V gene. CDR3: CASSKSGLALDTQYF. CDR3 nucleotides: TGTGCCAGCAGCAAATCGGGACTAGCTTTAGATACGCAGTATTTT.

The V and J genes are TRBV6-6 and TRBJ1-2; D unclear. This CDR3 comprises 12 residues. V lost 2 bases and J lost 10, with 11 bases in between. Germline lookup yields CDR1 MNHNY and CDR2 SVGAGI (reference sequence). CDR3 nucleotides: TGTGCCAGCAGTTACATCGGGCAGGTCTACACCTTC. This gives the protein CASSYIGQVYTF.

The genes are TRBV5-1 and TRBJ2-1; 10 nucleotides agree with TRBD2. The CDR3 loop spans 20 amino acids. J gave up 5 bases and V 4 bases, and 21 bases lay outside the gene matches. The germline gives CDR1 SGHRS, CDR2 YFSETQ. The CDR3 loop is CASSLKREGVFRSVDNEQFF. For the CDR3, the DNA is TGCGCCAGCAGCCTTAAGCGGGAGGGGGTATTTCGATCTGTCGACAATGAGCAGTTCTTC.

The chain has TRBV20-1 and TRBJ1-1, with D possibly matching TRBD1 (5 bases). The germline V gene encodes CDR1 DFQATT and CDR2 SNEGSKA (reference sequence). This CDR3 has 13 residues. V was pared by 8 bases and J by 1 base, with 14 bases between. CDR3 sequence: CSSPITGNTEAFF. The CDR3 DNA is TGCAGTTCCCCCATCACAGGGAACACTGAAGCTTTCTTT.

The chain has TRBV20-1 and TRBJ2-1, with D perhaps TRBD2 (5 bases). V lost 0 bases, J lost 8 bases, and 11 bases lay in between. The CDR3 length is 13 residues. Germline lookup yields CDR1 DFQATT and CDR2 SNEGSKA (reference sequence). The CDR3 is CSARDPSPYEQFF. The CDR3 DNA reads as TGCAGTGCTAGAGACCCTAGCCCATATGAGCAGTTCTTC.

This clonotype was counted a few times. The V call is TRBV3-1, the J call TRBJ2-1, with 10 bases identical to TRBD2. V was clipped by 3 bases and J by 6 bases; unmatched bases: 8. This CDR3 region has 16 residues. The V gene's germline CDR1 is LGHDT and CDR2 YNNKEL (reference sequence). CDR3 coding DNA: TGTGCCAGCAGCCACGAAGGACTAGCGGTCCCCAATGAGCAGTTCTTC. This encodes CASSHEGLAVPNEQFF.

The chain couples TRBV10-2 to TRBJ2-3; tentatively, D is TRBD2 (6 bases). V was pared by 7 bases and J by 0 bases, with 11 bases between. CDR3 size: 14 residues. Germline values: CDR1 WSHSY, CDR2 SAAADI. CDR3 in amino acids: CASKPGTSTDTQYF. CDR3 nucleotides: TGCGCCAGCAAACCCGGGACTAGCACAGATACGCAGTATTTT.

This clonotype was detected only a few times. V is TRBV6-5 and J is TRBJ1-3, with 8 positions matching TRBD1. CDR3 size: 18 residues. CDR1 MNHEY and CDR2 SVGAGI come from the germline V gene. Trimming took 3 bases from V and 4 from J; bases not matched to a gene: 14. CDR3 amino acids: CASSYAGGAGISGNTIYF. CDR3 coding DNA: TGTGCCAGCAGTTATGCAGGGGGCGCGGGTATCTCAGGAAACACCATATATTTT.